The 25 T cell receptor beta chains in this list originate from one sample, sequenced in a study of siplizumab effects on memory and regulatory T cells. The repertoire was sequenced with immunoSEQ multiplex PCR; TCRdb's copy has only in-frame clones and lacks some. Among over 85,000 clones, 92% were seen once, and the ten largest hold about 1.1%. Specimen: CD4+ T cells sorted from blood. These receptors all stem from a human donor in good health.

The V gene is TRBV29-1, the J gene TRBJ2-5, with TRBD2 as a possible D gene (6 bases). CDR1 and CDR2 from the germline V gene are SQVTM and ANQGSEA. The CDR3 extends over 14 amino acids. V was clipped by 7 bases and J by 5 bases, with 20 bases between them. For the CDR3, the DNA is TGCAGCGCCGGGGCCCCGGGAGTCGGGGAGACCCAGTACTTC. It translates to CSAGAPGVGETQYF.

V gene TRBV29-1 combines with J gene TRBJ1-2; no definite D call. In germline, CDR1 is SQVTM, CDR2 ANQGSEA. The CDR3 runs 12 residues. Trimming removed 6 bases at V and 7 bases at J, with 15 bases between. As DNA, the CDR3 is TGCAGCGTCACCGGCCACAGTAGTGGCTACACCTTC. Translation gives CSVTGHSSGYTF.

Comments on this clone: The same CDR3 is also encoded by other DNA sequences in this sample. This chain uses TRBV9 with TRBJ2-6; unclear D gene. The germline V gene encodes CDR1 SGDLS and CDR2 YYNGEE. The CDR3 totals 15 residues. Trimming shortened V by 1 base and J by 1 base, and 6 bases separated the two germline ends. The CDR3: CASSVTGSGANVLTF. The CDR3 nucleotides read TGTGCCAGCAGCGTAACTGGGTCTGGGGCCAACGTCCTGACTTTC.

The chain has TRBV19 and TRBJ1-2; 7 bases are a match to TRBD1. Trimming cost V 1 base and J 4 bases; bases outside gene matches: 9. This CDR3 is 16 amino acids long. The germline CDR1 and CDR2 sequences are LNHDA and SQIVND (reference sequence). Written as DNA, the CDR3 is TGTGCCAGTAGTATAGCAGGAGGGGGCGCAAGCTATGGCTACACCTTC. Translated, it gives CASSIAGGGASYGYTF.

The chain joins TRBV29-1 to TRBJ1-2, with D possibly TRBD1 on 5 matching bases. Trimming took off 4 bases at V and 8 bases at J, with 14 bases between the two ends. The CDR3 runs 12 residues. From germline, CDR1 is SQVTM and CDR2 ANQGSEA. CDR3 loop: CSVARGSMGYTF. CDR3 in DNA: TGCAGCGTTGCTCGGGGGTCTATGGGCTACACCTTC.

The chain couples TRBV15 to TRBJ1-5; weak D call: TRBD1 (5 bases). The germline gives CDR1 LNHNV, CDR2 YYDKDF (reference sequence). V was pared by 5 bases and J by 4 bases, with 21 bases between. CDR3 length: 17 amino acids. The CDR3 region has the DNA TGTGCCACCAGCCTACGATACCGGGGGGTGCGTAATCAGCCCCAGCATTTT. Encoded protein: CATSLRYRGVRNQPQHF.

This chain uses TRBV19 with TRBJ1-5, with no clear D. Germline V gives CDR1 LNHDA, CDR2 SQIVND (reference sequence). The CDR3 is 15 residues long. The V and J ends lost 5 bases and 2 bases respectively, with 13 bases between them. CDR3 residues: CASSQSGRRNQPQHF. The CDR3 nucleotides read TGTGCCAGTAGTCAATCCGGGAGGCGCAATCAGCCCCAGCATTTT. Full variable domain (outside the CDR3, taken from reference TRBV19 and TRBJ1-5): DGGITQSPKYLFRKEGQNVTLSCEQNLNHDAMYWYRQDPGQGLRLIYYSQIVNDFQKGDIAEGYSVSREKKESFPLTVTSAQKNPTAFYLCASSQSGRRNQPQHFGDGTRLSIL.

The chain uses TRBV18 and TRBJ2-3, with D tentatively TRBD1 (6 bases). Germline V gene lookup returns CDR1 KGHSH and CDR2 LQKENI. CDR3 length equals 12 residues. V was trimmed by 8 bases and J by 6 bases, leaving 12 bases between them. The chain's CDR3 is CASSYDRDTQYF. In DNA form, the CDR3 reads TGTGCCAGCAGTTACGACAGGGATACGCAGTATTTT.

The V and J genes are TRBV18 and TRBJ2-5; 11 nucleotides match TRBD2. Germline values: CDR1 KGHSH, CDR2 LQKENI. This CDR3 is 14 amino acids long. Trimming cost V 4 bases and J 3 bases; bases outside gene matches: 1. The CDR3 DNA reads as TGTGCCAGCTCACGGGGACTAGCGGAAGAGACCCAGTACTTC. Encoded protein: CASSRGLAEETQYF.

This clone has only one observation. The chain links TRBV28 to TRBJ2-5, with 9 bases identical to TRBD1. V lost 6 bases and J lost 4; bases outside the gene matches: 9. The CDR3 runs to 15 residues. CDR1 and CDR2 (germline): MDHEN, SYDVKM. CDR3 in DNA: TGTGCCAGCAGCCAAATACAGGGGGCCACAGAGACCCAGTACTTC. Translating it yields CASSQIQGATETQYF.

This rearrangement joins TRBV11-3 to TRBJ2-1; TRBD2 matches 14 bases. The CDR3 has 16 amino acids. The trim removed 1 base at V and 8 bases at J, leaving 4 bases unmatched. Germline CDR1 SGHNT, CDR2 YENEEA. In nucleotides, the CDR3 is TGTGCCAGCAGCTTAGGGGGGACTAGCGGGAGCTATGAGCAGTTCTTC. It codes for CASSLGGTSGSYEQFF.

The chain is built from TRBV19 and TRBJ2-2; TRBD2 agrees at 12 bases. Trimming took 8 bases from V and 5 from J; bases not matched to a gene: 6. Germline V gene lookup returns CDR1 LNHDA and CDR2 SQIVND (reference sequence). The CDR3 has 15 residues. CDR3 in amino acids: CASAGLAGLTGELFF. The CDR3 nucleotides read TGTGCCAGTGCGGGACTAGCGGGTTTAACCGGGGAGCTGTTTTTT.

The J gene is TRBJ2-1, the V gene TRBV5-4, with a possible D match to TRBD1 (6 bases). Per the germline V gene, CDR1 is SGHNT and CDR2 is YYREEE (reference sequence). CDR3 length equals 13 residues. V lost 5 bases and J 2 bases, leaving 8 bases between the germline ends. The CDR3 spells CASRQGPYNEQFF. CDR3 in DNA: TGTGCCAGCAGACAGGGCCCCTACAATGAGCAGTTCTTC.

This clone was recorded once. The chain employs TRBV18 and TRBJ2-1; perhaps TRBD1 as D (8 bases). V was trimmed by 3 bases and J by 7 bases, leaving 19 bases between them. Germline CDR1 KGHSH, CDR2 LQKENI. CDR3 length equals 16 residues. The CDR3 sequence: CASSPIGQGGRNEQFF. The CDR3 DNA follows: TGTGCCAGCTCACCGATTGGACAGGGAGGGCGAAATGAGCAGTTCTTC.

Details on this clone: Distinct nucleotide sequences in the sample also encode this CDR3. The chain carries TRBV5-1 and TRBJ2-5; D is unresolved. The germline V gene encodes CDR1 SGHRS and CDR2 YFSETQ. The CDR3 is made up of 11 amino acids. V was clipped by 1 base and J by 3 bases, with 1 base between them. CDR3 residues: CASSLKETQYF. The CDR3 bases are TGCGCCAGCAGCTTGAAAGAGACCCAGTACTTC.

J is TRBJ2-4 and V is TRBV10-3, with D tentatively TRBD1 or TRBD2 (6 bases each). The CDR3 consists of 14 residues. Germline V lookup: CDR1 ENHRY, CDR2 SYGVKD. V was clipped by 8 bases and J by 6 bases, with 17 bases between them. CDR3 region: CAIGGGGGTNIQYF. CDR3 nucleotides: TGTGCCATCGGCGGAGGAGGGGGAACAAACATTCAGTACTTC.

CDR3 in amino acids: CASSFSAYEQYF. The CDR3 nucleotides are TGTGCCAGCAGTTTCTCGGCCTACGAGCAGTACTTC. This sequence joins TRBV28 and TRBJ2-7; no clear D. This CDR3 is 12 amino acids long. Per germline, CDR1 MDHEN and CDR2 SYDVKM. V was clipped by 3 bases and J by 2 bases, with 5 bases between them.

This rearrangement joins TRBV6-6 to TRBJ2-3; D call uncertain. With 0 bases removed from V and 5 bases from J, the gap between germline ends came to 9 bases. The CDR3 is made up of 14 amino acids. Germline V gene sequence: CDR1 MNHNY, CDR2 SVGAGI (reference sequence). The CDR3 here is CASSYSTGLDTQYF. The CDR3 bases are TGTGCCAGCAGTTACTCGACGGGCCTAGATACGCAGTATTTT.

The chain recombines TRBV6-1 with TRBJ1-1, with no clear D. The V gene lost 7 bases and the J gene lost 7 bases, with 7 bases spanning the gap. The CDR3 consists of 10 residues. Germline CDR1 is MNHNS and CDR2 is SASEGT. CDR3 protein: CASTAGEAFF. In nucleotides, the CDR3 is TGTGCCAGCACTGCGGGTGAAGCTTTCTTT.

The chain links TRBV7-9 to TRBJ2-7; the D gene could be TRBD1 or TRBD2 (7 bases each). The CDR3 spans 16 residues. Germline V gene data show CDR1 as SEHNR and CDR2 as FQNEAQ (reference sequence). V gave up 4 bases and J gave up 7 bases, with 23 bases separating them. The DNA of the CDR3 is TGTGCCAGCAGCTCCTATCGACAGGGCTCGCGGGGGGAGCAGTACTTC. Translated: CASSSYRQGSRGEQYF.

The chain's CDR3 is CAWRSRGSSYEQYF. DNA for the CDR3: TGTGCCTGGAGGTCGCGGGGGAGCTCCTACGAGCAGTACTTC. The rearrangement links TRBV30 to TRBJ2-7; 7 bases are a match to TRBD2. The CDR3 covers 14 residues. Germline loops: CDR1 GTSNPN, CDR2 SVGIG (reference sequence). Unmatched junction bases numbered 5, after V lost 3 bases and J lost 0 bases.

The CDR3 nucleotides read TGTGCCAGCAGTCCCCTAGCGGGAGCAGGCGGGGAGCTGTTTTTT. This translates into CASSPLAGAGGELFF. This rearrangement joins TRBV6-5 to TRBJ2-2, with TRBD2 matching 10 bases. The germline gives CDR1 MNHEY, CDR2 SVGAGI. There are 15 residues in the CDR3. J was trimmed by 7 bases and V by 5 bases; bases with no gene match: 7.

The V gene is TRBV2, the J gene TRBJ2-5, with D hard to call. CDR3 size: 13 residues. V dropped 4 bases and J dropped 4 bases, with 10 bases sitting between them. The germline gives CDR1 SNHLY, CDR2 FYNNEI. The CDR3 here is CASSVRWGETQYF. CDR3 nucleotide sequence: TGTGCCAGCAGTGTAAGGTGGGGAGAGACCCAGTACTTC.

This rearrangement joins TRBV29-1 to TRBJ2-1; 9 bases align to TRBD2. V was pared by 3 bases and J by 12 bases, with 12 bases of the junction left unmatched. The CDR3 contains 14 residues. Per germline, CDR1 SQVTM and CDR2 ANQGSEA. The CDR3 coding sequence is TGCAGCGTTGATGTAGCGGGAGCAAATTTGGGGCAGTTCTTC. It yields the protein CSVDVAGANLGQFF.

CDR3 region: CASSFLGEAYEQYF. The CDR3 DNA reads as TGTGCCAGCAGTTTTTTAGGGGAGGCCTACGAGCAGTACTTC. V usage is TRBV28 and J usage is TRBJ2-7; maybe TRBD2 (6 bases). The V end lost 3 bases, the J end lost 2 bases, and 11 bases lay between the germline ends. CDR3 length: 14 amino acids. Germline V CDR1 and CDR2: MDHEN, SYDVKM.